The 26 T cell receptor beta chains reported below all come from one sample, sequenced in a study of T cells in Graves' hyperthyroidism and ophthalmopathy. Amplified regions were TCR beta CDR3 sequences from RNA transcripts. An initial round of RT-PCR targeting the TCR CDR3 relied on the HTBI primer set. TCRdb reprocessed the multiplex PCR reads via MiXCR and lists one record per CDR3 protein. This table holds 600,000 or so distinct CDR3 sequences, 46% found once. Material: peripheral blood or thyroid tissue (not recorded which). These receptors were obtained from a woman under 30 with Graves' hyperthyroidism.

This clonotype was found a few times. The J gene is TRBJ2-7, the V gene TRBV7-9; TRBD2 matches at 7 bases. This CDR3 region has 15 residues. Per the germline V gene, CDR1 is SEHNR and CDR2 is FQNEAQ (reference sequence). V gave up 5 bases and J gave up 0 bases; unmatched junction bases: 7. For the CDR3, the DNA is TGTGCCAGCAGCCAAGGGAGCGGGACCTCCTACGAGCAGTACTTC. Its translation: CASSQGSGTSYEQYF.

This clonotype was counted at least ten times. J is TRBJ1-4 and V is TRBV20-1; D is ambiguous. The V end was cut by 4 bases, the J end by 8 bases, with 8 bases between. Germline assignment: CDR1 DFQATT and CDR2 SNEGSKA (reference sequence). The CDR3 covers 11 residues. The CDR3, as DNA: TGCAGTGCTAAGGATAGCGAAAAACTGTTTTTT. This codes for CSAKDSEKLFF.

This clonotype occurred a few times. In DNA form, the CDR3 reads TGTGCCAGCAGCTTACTAGCGGGTCAGGGGGAGACCCAGTACTTC. This sequence encodes CASSLLAGQGETQYF. The chain uses TRBV2 and TRBJ2-5; TRBD2 matches 9 bases. V trimming: 6 bases; J trimming: 5 bases; junction bases outside the gene matches: 10. Germline-derived CDR1 and CDR2 are SNHLY and FYNNEI. This CDR3 spans 15 amino acids.

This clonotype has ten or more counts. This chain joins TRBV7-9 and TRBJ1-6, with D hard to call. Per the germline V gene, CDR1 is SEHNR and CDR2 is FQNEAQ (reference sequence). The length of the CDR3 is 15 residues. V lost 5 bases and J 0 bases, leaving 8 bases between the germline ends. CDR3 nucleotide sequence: TGTGCCAGCAGCCTCAGTGGCTCCTATAATTCACCCCTCCACTTT. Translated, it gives CASSLSGSYNSPLHF.

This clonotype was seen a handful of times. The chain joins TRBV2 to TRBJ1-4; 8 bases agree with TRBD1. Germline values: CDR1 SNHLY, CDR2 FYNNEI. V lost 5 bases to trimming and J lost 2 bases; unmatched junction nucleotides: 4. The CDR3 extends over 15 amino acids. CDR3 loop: CASSRQGRTNEKLFF. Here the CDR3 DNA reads TGTGCCAGCAGTCGACAGGGGCGTACTAATGAAAAACTGTTTTTT.

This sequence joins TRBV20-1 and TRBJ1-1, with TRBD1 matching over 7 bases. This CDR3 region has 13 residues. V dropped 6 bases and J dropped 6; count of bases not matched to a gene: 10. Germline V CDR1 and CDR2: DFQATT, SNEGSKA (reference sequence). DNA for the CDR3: TGCAGTGCCTCCTCTGACAGGGATGCTGAAGCTTTCTTT. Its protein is CSASSDRDAEAFF.

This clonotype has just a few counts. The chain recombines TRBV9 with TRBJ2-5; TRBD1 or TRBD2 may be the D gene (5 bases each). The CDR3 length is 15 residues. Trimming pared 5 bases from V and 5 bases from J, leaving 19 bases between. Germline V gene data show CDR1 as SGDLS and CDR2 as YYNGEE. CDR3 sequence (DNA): TGTGCCAGCAGTGCCGACTATGGGGCGCGGGAGACCCAGTACTTC. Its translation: CASSADYGARETQYF. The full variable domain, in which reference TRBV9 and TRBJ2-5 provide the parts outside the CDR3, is DSGVTQTPKHLITATGQRVTLRCSPRSGDLSVYWYQQSLDQGLQFLIQYYNGEERAKGNILERFSAQQFPDLHSELNLSSLELGDSALYFCASSADYGARETQYFGPGTRLLVL.

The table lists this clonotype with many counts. CDR3 loop: CSVGAGAGNTIYF. As DNA, the CDR3 is TGCAGCGTTGGAGCTGGGGCTGGAAACACCATATATTTT. The V gene is TRBV29-1, the J gene TRBJ1-3; D is unresolved. Trimming cost V 4 bases and J 2 bases, with 9 bases left between them. Germline CDR1 reads SQVTM; CDR2 reads ANQGSEA. The CDR3 totals 13 residues.

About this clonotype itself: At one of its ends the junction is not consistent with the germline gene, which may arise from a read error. In DNA, the CDR3 is TGCGCCAGCAGCCAAGTCCGGGAAGGGGGATATGGCTACACCTTC. Translating it yields CASSQVREGGYGYTF. V gene TRBV7-2 combines with J gene TRBJ1-2; the D gene is possibly TRBD1 (6 bases). The V gene's germline CDR1 is SGHTA and CDR2 FQGNSA. This CDR3 region has 15 residues.

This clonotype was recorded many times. CDR3 loop: CSLQPGHRDQPQHF. As DNA, the CDR3 is TGCAGCCTGCAACCGGGACACAGAGATCAGCCCCAGCATTTT. This chain joins TRBV29-1 and TRBJ1-5; D possibly corresponds to TRBD1 (6 bases). Looked up from germline, CDR1 is SQVTM and CDR2 is ANQGSEA. CDR3 length equals 14 residues. The V end lost 8 bases, the J end lost 5 bases, and 19 bases lay between the germline ends.

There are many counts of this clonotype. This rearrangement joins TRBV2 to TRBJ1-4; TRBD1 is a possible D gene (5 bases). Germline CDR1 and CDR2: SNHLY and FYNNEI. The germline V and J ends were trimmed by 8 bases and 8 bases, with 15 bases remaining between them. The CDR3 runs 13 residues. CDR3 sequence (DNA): TGTGCCAGCCGGGACCCCCTTAAGGAAAAACTGTTTTTT. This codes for CASRDPLKEKLFF.

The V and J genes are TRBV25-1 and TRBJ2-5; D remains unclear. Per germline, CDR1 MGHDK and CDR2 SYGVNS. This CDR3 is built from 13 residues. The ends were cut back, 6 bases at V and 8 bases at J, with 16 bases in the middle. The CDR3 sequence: CASSQDSEGTQYF. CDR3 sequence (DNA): TGTGCCAGCAGCCAAGATTCGGAAGGTACCCAGTACTTC.

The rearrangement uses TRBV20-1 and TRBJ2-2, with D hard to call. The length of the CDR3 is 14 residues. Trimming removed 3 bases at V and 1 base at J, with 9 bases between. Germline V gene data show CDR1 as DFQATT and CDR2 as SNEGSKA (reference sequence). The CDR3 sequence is CSASLGKNTGELFF. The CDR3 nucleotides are TGCAGTGCTAGTCTGGGCAAGAACACCGGGGAGCTGTTTTTT.

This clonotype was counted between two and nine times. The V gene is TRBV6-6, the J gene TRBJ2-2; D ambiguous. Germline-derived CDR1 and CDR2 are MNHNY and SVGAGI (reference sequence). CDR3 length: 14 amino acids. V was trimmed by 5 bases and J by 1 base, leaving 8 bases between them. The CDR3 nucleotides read TGTGCCAGCAGTCCTAACAGGAACACCGGGGAGCTGTTTTTT. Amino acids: CASSPNRNTGELFF.

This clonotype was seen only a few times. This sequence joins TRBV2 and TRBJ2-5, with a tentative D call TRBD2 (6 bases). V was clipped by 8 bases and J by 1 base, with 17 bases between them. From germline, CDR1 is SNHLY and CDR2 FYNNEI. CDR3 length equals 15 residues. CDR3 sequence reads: CASLEEVAAQETQYF. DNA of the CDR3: TGTGCCAGCCTTGAGGAGGTAGCGGCCCAAGAGACCCAGTACTTC.

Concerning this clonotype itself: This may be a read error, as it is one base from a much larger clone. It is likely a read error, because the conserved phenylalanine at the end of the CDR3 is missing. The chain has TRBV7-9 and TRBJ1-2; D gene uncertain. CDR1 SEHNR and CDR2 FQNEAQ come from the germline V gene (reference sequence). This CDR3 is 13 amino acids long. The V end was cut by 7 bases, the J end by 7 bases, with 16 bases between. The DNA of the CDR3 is TGTGCCAGCATCGGCCCATTGCTGTCTGGCTACACCTTA. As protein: CASIGPLLSGYTL.

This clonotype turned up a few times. CDR3 nucleotide sequence: TGTGCCAGCAGCCAACTAGCGATAGGGACCCAGTACTTC. It yields the protein CASSQLAIGTQYF. This chain uses TRBV11-1 with TRBJ2-5; 7 positions match TRBD2. Trimming took 5 bases from V and 7 from J; bases not matched to a gene: 7. This CDR3 has 13 amino acids. CDR1 SGHAT and CDR2 FQDESV come from the germline V gene (reference sequence).

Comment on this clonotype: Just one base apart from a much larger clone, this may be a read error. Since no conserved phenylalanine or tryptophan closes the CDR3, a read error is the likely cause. Written as DNA, the CDR3 is TGCAGCGCTGGGGTAGGGATGAACACTGAAGCTTTCCTT. Amino acid sequence: CSAGVGMNTEAFL. The chain is built from TRBV29-1 and TRBJ1-1, with no clear D. The CDR3 is 13 residues long. The germline V gene has CDR1 SQVTM and CDR2 ANQGSEA. V lost 7 bases, J lost 0 bases, and 12 bases lay in between.

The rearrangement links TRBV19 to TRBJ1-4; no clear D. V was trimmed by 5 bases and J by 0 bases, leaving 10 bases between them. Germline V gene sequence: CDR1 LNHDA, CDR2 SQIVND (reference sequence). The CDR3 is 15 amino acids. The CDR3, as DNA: TGTGCCAGTAGTTTCTACGCCTCAACTAATGAAAAACTGTTTTTT. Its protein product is CASSFYASTNEKLFF.

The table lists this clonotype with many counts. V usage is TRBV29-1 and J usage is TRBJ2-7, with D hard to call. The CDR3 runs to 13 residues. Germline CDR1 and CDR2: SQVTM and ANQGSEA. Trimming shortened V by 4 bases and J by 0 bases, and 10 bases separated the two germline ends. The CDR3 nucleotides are TGCAGCGTTGGCCAGGCCGACTCCTACGAGCAGTACTTC. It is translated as CSVGQADSYEQYF.

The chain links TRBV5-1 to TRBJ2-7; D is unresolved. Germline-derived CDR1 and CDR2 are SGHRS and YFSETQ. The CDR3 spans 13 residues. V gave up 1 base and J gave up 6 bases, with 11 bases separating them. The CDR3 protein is CASSLTAVGEQYF. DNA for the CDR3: TGCGCCAGCAGCTTGACTGCCGTGGGCGAGCAGTACTTC.

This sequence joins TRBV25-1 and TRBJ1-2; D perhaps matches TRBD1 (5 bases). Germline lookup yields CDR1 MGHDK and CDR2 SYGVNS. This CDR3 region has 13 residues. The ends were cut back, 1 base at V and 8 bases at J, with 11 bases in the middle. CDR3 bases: TGTGCCAGCAGTGAATTGGGGGAAGTGGGCTACACCTTC. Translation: CASSELGEVGYTF.

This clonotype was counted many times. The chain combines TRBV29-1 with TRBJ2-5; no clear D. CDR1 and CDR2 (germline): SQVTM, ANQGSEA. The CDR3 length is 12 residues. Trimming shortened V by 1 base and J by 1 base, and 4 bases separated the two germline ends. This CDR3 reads CSVEARQETQYF. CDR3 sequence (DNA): TGCAGCGTTGAAGCGCGCCAAGAGACCCAGTACTTC.

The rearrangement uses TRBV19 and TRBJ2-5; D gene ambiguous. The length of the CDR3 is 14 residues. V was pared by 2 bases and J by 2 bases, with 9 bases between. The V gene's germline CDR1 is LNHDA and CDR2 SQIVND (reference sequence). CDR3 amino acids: CASSIWTEQETQYF. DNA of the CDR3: TGTGCCAGTAGTATATGGACGGAGCAAGAGACCCAGTACTTC.

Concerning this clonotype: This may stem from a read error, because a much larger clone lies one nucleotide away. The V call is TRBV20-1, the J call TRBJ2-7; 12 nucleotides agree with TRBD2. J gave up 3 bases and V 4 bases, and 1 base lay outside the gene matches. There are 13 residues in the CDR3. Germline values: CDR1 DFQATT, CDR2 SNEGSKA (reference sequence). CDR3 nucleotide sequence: TGCAGTGCTAAGGGACTAGCGGGCTACGAGCAGTACTTC. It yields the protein CSAKGLAGYEQYF.

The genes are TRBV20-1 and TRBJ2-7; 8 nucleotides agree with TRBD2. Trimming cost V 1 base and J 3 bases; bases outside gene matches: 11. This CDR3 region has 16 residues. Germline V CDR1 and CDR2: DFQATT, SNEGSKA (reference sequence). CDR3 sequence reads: CSARVGIAGQNYEQYF. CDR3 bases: TGCAGTGCTAGAGTAGGAATAGCGGGGCAAAACTACGAGCAGTACTTC.